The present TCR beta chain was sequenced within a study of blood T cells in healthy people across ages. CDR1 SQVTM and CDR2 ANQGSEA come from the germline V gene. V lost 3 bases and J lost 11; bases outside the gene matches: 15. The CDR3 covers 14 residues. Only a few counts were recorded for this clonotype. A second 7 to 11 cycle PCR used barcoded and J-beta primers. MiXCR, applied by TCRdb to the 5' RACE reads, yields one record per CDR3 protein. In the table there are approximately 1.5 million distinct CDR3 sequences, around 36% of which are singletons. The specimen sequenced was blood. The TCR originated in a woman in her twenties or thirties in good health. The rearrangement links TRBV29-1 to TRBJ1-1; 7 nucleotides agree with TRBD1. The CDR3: CSVDRGIVWFVAFF. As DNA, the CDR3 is TGCAGCGTTGACAGGGGGATCGTCTGGTTTGTTGCTTTCTTT.